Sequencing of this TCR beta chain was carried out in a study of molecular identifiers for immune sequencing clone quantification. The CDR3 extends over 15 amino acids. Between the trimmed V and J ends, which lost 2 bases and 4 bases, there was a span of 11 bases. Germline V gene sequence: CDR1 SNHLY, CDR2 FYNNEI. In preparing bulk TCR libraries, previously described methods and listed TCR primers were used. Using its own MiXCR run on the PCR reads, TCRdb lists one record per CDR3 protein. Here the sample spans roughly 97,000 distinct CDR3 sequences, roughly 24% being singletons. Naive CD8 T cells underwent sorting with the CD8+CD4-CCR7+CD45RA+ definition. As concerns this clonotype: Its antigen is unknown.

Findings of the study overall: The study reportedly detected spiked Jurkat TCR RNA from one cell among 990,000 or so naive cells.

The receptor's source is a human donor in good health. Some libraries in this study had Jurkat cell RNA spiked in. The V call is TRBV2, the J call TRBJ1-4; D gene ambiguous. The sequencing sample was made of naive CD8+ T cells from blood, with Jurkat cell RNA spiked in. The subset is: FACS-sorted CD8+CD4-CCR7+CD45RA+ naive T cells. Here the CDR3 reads CASSEIPGYNEKLFF. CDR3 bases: TGTGCCAGCAGTGAAATTCCGGGATATAATGAAAAACTGTTTTTT.